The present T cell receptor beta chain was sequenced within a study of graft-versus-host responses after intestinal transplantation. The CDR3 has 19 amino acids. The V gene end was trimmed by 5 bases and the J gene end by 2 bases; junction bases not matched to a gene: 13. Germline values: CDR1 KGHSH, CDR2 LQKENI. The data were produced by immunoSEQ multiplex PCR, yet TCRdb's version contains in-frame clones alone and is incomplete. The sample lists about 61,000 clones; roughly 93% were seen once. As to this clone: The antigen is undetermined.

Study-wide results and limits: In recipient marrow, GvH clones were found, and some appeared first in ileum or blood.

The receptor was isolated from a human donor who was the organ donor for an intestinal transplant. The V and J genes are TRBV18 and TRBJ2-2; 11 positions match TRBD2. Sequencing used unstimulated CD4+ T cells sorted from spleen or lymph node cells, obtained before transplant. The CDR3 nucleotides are TGTGCCAGCTCATCCCGTCGGCTAGCGGGGGGCCCTAACACCGGGGAGCTGTTTTTT. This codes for CASSSRRLAGGPNTGELFF.